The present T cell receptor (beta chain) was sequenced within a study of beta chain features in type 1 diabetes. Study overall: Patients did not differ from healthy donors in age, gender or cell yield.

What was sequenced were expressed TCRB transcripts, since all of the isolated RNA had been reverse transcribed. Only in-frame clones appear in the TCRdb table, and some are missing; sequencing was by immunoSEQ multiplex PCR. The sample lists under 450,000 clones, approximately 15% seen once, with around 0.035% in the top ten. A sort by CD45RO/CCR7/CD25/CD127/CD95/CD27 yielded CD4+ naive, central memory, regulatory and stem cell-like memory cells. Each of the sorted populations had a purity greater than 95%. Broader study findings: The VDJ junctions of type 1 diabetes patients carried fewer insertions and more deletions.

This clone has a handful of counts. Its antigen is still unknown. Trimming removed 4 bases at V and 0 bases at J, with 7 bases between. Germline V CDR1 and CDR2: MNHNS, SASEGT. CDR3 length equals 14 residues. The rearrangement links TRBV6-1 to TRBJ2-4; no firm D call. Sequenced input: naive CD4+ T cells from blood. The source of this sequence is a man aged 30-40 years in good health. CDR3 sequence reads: CASSVGRAKNIQYF. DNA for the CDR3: TGTGCCAGCAGTGTGGGTAGAGCCAAAAACATTCAGTACTTC.